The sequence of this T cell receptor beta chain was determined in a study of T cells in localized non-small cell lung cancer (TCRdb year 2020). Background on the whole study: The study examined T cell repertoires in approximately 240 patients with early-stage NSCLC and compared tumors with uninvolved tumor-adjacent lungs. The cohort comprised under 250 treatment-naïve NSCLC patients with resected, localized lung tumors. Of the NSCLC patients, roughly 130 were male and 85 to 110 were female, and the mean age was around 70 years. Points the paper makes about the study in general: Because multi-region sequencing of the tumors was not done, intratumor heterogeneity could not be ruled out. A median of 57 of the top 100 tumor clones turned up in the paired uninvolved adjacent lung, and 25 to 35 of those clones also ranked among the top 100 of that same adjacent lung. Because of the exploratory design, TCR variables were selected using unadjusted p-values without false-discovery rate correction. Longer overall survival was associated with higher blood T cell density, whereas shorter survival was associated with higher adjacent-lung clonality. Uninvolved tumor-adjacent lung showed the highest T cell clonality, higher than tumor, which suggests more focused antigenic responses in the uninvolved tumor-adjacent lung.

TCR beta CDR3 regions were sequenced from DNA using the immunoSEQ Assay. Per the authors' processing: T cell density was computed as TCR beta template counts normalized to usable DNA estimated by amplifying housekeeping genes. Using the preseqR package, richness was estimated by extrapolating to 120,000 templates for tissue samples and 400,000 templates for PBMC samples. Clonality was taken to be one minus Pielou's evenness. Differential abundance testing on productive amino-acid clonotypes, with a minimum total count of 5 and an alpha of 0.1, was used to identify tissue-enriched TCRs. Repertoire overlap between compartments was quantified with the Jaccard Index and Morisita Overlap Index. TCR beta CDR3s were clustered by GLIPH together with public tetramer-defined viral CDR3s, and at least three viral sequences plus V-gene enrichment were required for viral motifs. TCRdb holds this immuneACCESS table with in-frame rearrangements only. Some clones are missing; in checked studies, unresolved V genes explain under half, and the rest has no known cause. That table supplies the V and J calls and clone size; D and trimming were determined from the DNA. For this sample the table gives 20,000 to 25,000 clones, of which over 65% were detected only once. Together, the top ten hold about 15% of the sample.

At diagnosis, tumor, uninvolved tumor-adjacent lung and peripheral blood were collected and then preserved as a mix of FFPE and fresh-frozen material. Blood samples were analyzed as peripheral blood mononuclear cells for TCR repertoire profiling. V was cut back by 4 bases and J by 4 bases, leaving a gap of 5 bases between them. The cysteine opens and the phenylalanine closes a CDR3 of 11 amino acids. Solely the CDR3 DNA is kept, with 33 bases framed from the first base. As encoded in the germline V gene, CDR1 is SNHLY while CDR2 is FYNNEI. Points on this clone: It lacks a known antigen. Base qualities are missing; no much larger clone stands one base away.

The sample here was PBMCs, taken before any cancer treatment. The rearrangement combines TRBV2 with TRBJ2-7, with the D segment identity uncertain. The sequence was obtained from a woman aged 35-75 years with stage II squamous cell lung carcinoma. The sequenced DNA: TGTGCCAGCAGTGGGGGATACGAGCAGTACTTC. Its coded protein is CASSGGYEQYF.